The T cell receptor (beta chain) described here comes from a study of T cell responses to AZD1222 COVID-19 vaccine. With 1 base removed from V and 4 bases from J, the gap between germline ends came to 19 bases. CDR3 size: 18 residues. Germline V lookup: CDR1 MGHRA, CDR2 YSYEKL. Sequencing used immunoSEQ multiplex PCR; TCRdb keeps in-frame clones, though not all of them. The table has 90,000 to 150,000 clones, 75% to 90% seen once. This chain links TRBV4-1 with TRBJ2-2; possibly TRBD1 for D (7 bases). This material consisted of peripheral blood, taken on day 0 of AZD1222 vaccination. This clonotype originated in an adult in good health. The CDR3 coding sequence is TGCGCCAGCAGCCAAGCCCCTTGGGCAGGGGGAGGCACCGGGGAGCTGTTTTTT. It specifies CASSQAPWAGGGTGELFF.